These 30 T cell receptor beta chains originate from one sample sequenced in a study of T cells in tuberculosis. The table came from immunoSEQ multiplex PCR; TCRdb's copy has only in-frame clones and leaves some out. The data hold 25,000 to 35,000 clones, with about 91% observed a single time. Time point specified: new active TB diagnosis, blood taken before or within 7 days of starting treatment. Here the sequenced sample was PBMCs, taken at tuberculosis diagnosis. The receptor source for this set is an adult with tuberculosis.

This chain joins TRBV5-6 and TRBJ2-7; 9 nucleotides align to TRBD1. With V trimmed by 4 bases and J by 2 bases, 7 bases remained unmatched. The length of the CDR3 is 15 residues. Germline V gene lookup returns CDR1 SGHDT and CDR2 YYEEEE. CDR3 residues: CASSLGQGRAYEQYF. Here the CDR3 DNA reads TGTGCCAGCAGCCTCGGACAGGGGCGGGCCTACGAGCAGTACTTC. Full variable domain (remainder filled in from reference TRBV5-6 and TRBJ2-7): DAGVTQSPTHLIKTRGQQVTLRCSPKSGHDTVSWYQQALGQGPQFIFQYYEEEERQRGNFPDRFSGHQFPNYSSELNVNALLLGDSALYLCASSLGQGRAYEQYFGPGTRLTVT.

The chain recombines TRBV21-1 with TRBJ1-2; the table's D call, TRBD1, has no DNA check behind it. TRBV21-1 is tagged as a pseudogene. The CDR3 is 16 residues long. The CDR3 DNA reads TGTGCCAGCAGCAAAATCACGGGGCAGGGGTTTTATGGCTACACCTTC. It encodes CASSKITGQGFYGYTF.

The chain uses TRBV7-9 and TRBJ1-1; maybe TRBD1 (6 bases). Per the germline V gene, CDR1 is SEHNR and CDR2 is FQNEAQ (reference sequence). There are 14 residues in the CDR3. Trimming took off 5 bases at V and 2 bases at J, with 12 bases between the two ends. The CDR3 sequence: CASSEDRSNTEAFF. CDR3 coding DNA: TGTGCCAGCAGCGAGGACAGATCTAACACTGAAGCTTTCTTT.

This rearrangement joins TRBV5-6 to TRBJ2-7; 11 nucleotides agree with TRBD2. V lost 4 bases to trimming and J lost 2 bases; unmatched junction nucleotides: 8. CDR1 and CDR2 from the germline V gene are SGHDT and YYEEEE. CDR3 length: 16 amino acids. The CDR3 reads CASSQTTSGGAYEQYF. In DNA, the CDR3 is TGTGCCAGCAGCCAAACCACTAGCGGGGGCGCCTACGAGCAGTACTTC.

This sequence joins TRBV25-1 and TRBJ1-4; 7 bases map to TRBD1. The CDR3 length is 15 residues. Germline V lookup: CDR1 MGHDK, CDR2 SYGVNS. V shed 8 bases, J shed 5 bases, and the junction held 11 bases outside the gene matches. The CDR3 loop is CASGLETGRNEKLFF. The CDR3, as DNA: TGTGCCAGCGGATTAGAGACAGGGCGGAATGAAAAACTGTTTTTT.

The chain couples TRBV19 to TRBJ1-1; D unresolved. The CDR3 is made up of 13 amino acids. In germline, CDR1 is LNHDA, CDR2 SQIVND (reference sequence). Trimming stripped 7 bases from V and 0 bases from J, with 9 bases between. Here the CDR3 DNA reads TGTGCCAGTAATTCAGGAATGAACACTGAAGCTTTCTTT. Encoded protein: CASNSGMNTEAFF.

The V call is TRBV30, the J call TRBJ2-1; no reliable D call. Germline CDR1 is GTSNPN and CDR2 is SVGIG (reference sequence). The CDR3 is made up of 14 amino acids. Deletions cut 3 bases from V and 4 bases from J, with 13 bases between. CDR3 protein: CAWSLGKRYNEQFF. The CDR3 DNA is TGTGCCTGGAGCTTAGGAAAGAGGTACAATGAGCAGTTCTTC.

CDR3 coding DNA: TGTGCCAGCAGCCAAGATTCAGGGCTCTCCTACGAGCAGTACTTC. Protein product: CASSQDSGLSYEQYF. The chain is built from TRBV4-2 and TRBJ2-7, with D possibly being TRBD1 (5 bases). Germline CDR1 is LGHNA and CDR2 is YNFKEQ. Trimming took 0 bases from V and 0 from J, leaving 9 bases between them. This CDR3 is 15 amino acids long.

This chain links TRBV5-5 with TRBJ2-1; D ambiguous. The germline V and J ends were trimmed by 1 base and 5 bases, with 7 bases remaining between them. Germline loops: CDR1 SGHKS, CDR2 YYEKEE (reference sequence). The CDR3 is 13 amino acids. The CDR3, as DNA: TGTGCCAGCAGCTTGCTTGCTAACAATGAGCAGTTCTTC. Protein product: CASSLLANNEQFF.

This chain connects TRBV6-5 to TRBJ1-5; 11 nucleotides agree with TRBD1. Germline V gives CDR1 MNHEY, CDR2 SVGAGI. The CDR3 runs to 14 residues. J gave up 5 bases and V 5 bases, and 2 bases lay outside the gene matches. CDR3 DNA: TGTGCCAGCAGTCCGGACAGGGGGCATCAGCCCCAGCATTTT. The encoded protein is CASSPDRGHQPQHF.

By sample share, this clone is medium-sized. The chain has TRBV10-3 and TRBJ2-7; D not certain. The CDR3 is 12 residues long. Germline V gene sequence: CDR1 ENHRY, CDR2 SYGVKD. The V end was cut by 2 bases, the J end by 3 bases, with 5 bases between. The CDR3 DNA is TGTGCCATCAGTGAGCCCAACTACGAGCAGTACTTC. This translates into CAISEPNYEQYF.

This clone appeared a single time. V and J are TRBV27 and TRBJ2-1; D not resolved. CDR1 MNHEY and CDR2 SMNVEV come from the germline V gene (reference sequence). V lost 3 bases and J lost 2, with 8 bases in between. The CDR3 runs to 14 residues. The CDR3 nucleotides are TGTGCCAGCAGTTTCAGCGAGACCTACAATGAGCAGTTCTTC. Amino acids: CASSFSETYNEQFF.

The V call is TRBV6-6, the J call TRBJ2-3; 7 nucleotides line up with TRBD1. Germline CDR1 and CDR2: MNHNY and SVGAGI (reference sequence). This CDR3 comprises 14 residues. With V trimmed by 5 bases and J by 1 base, 3 bases remained unmatched. In nucleotides, the CDR3 is TGTGCCAGCAGTACCGGGACAGGCACAGATACGCAGTATTTT. This gives the protein CASSTGTGTDTQYF.

The chain employs TRBV18 and TRBJ1-2; TRBD1 is a possible D gene (6 bases). CDR1 is KGHSH, CDR2 LQKENI, per germline. The CDR3 runs 15 residues. Trimming shortened V by 0 bases and J by 4 bases, and 12 bases separated the two germline ends. The CDR3 DNA is TGTGCCAGCTCACCACCGCGGGGGCAAGGCTATGGCTACACCTTC. It yields the protein CASSPPRGQGYGYTF.

The rearrangement uses TRBV28 and TRBJ2-1; TRBD2 might be the D (6 bases). Germline CDR1 is MDHEN and CDR2 is SYDVKM. The germline V and J ends were trimmed by 3 bases and 0 bases, with 12 bases remaining between them. This CDR3 has 16 amino acids. The CDR3 here is CASSFSGLASYNEQFF. Written as DNA, the CDR3 is TGTGCCAGCAGTTTCTCGGGACTCGCCTCCTACAATGAGCAGTTCTTC. Full variable domain (outside the CDR3, taken from reference TRBV28 and TRBJ2-1): DVKVTQSSRYLVKRTGEKVFLECVQDMDHENMFWYRQDPGLGLRLIYFSYDVKMKEKGDIPEGYSVSREKKERFSLILESASTNQTSMYLCASSFSGLASYNEQFFGPGTRLTVL.

The chain couples TRBV30 to TRBJ2-7; D is undetermined. CDR1 and CDR2 (germline): GTSNPN, SVGIG (reference sequence). The CDR3 is made up of 12 amino acids. With 0 bases removed from V and 3 bases from J, the gap between germline ends came to 6 bases. CDR3 in DNA: TGTGCCTGGAGTGTACGGTACTACGAGCAGTACTTC. Its protein is CAWSVRYYEQYF.

The V call is TRBV5-1, the J call TRBJ2-1; 10 nucleotides align to TRBD1. The CDR3 consists of 14 residues. Germline V gene sequence: CDR1 SGHRS, CDR2 YFSETQ. Trimming took 4 bases from V and 9 from J; bases not matched to a gene: 7. CDR3 sequence: CASSPDRGLGEQFF. CDR3 coding DNA: TGCGCCAGCAGCCCAGACAGGGGGCTGGGTGAGCAGTTCTTC.

This clone is a singleton in its sample. This chain joins TRBV6-1 and TRBJ1-1; D is ambiguous. This CDR3 comprises 13 residues. V was shortened by 5 bases and J by 4 bases, with 11 bases between the two germline ends. Germline-derived CDR1 and CDR2 are MNHNS and SASEGT. CDR3: CASSPGLFTEAFF. The CDR3 DNA sequence: TGTGCCAGCAGTCCAGGACTGTTCACTGAAGCTTTCTTT.

The chain combines TRBV6-5 with TRBJ1-6; 11 bases fit TRBD1. CDR1 is MNHEY and CDR2 is SVGAGI in the germline V gene. The CDR3 has 16 residues. With 3 bases clipped from V and 7 bases from J, the junction kept 5 bases outside the gene matches. The CDR3 bases are TGTGCCAGCAGTTATCTCGGGACAGGGGGAAATTCACCCCTCCACTTT. This codes for CASSYLGTGGNSPLHF.

A single count supports this clone. The V gene is TRBV7-2, the J gene TRBJ2-7; the match to TRBD2 covers 15 bases. The germline V gene encodes CDR1 SGHTA and CDR2 FQGNSA. The CDR3 sequence is 16 residues long. Losses at the gene ends were 4 bases for V and 6 bases for J; bases not matched to a gene: 7. CDR3 residues: CASSSRGTSGGSEQYF. CDR3 DNA: TGTGCCAGCAGCTCCCGCGGGACTAGCGGGGGGTCCGAGCAGTACTTC.

This clone was detected only once. V is TRBV5-4 and J is TRBJ2-7, with D perhaps TRBD1 (6 bases). The V end lost 2 bases, the J end lost 3 bases, and 9 bases lay between the germline ends. The CDR3 is 13 residues long. Germline values: CDR1 SGHNT, CDR2 YYREEE (reference sequence). CDR3 amino acids: CASSFQGSYEQYF. DNA of the CDR3: TGTGCCAGCAGCTTTCAGGGGAGCTACGAGCAGTACTTC. The variable domain in full, with the rest retrieved from reference TRBV5-4 and TRBJ2-7, is ETGVTQSPTHLIKTRGQQVTLRCSSQSGHNTVSWYQQALGQGPQFIFQYYREEENGRGNFPPRFSGLQFPNYSSELNVNALELDDSALYLCASSFQGSYEQYFGPGTRLTVT.

This clone was seen only once. The genes are TRBV28 and TRBJ2-6; D remains ambiguous. V was pared by 6 bases and J by 1 base, with 4 bases between. Germline V lookup: CDR1 MDHEN, CDR2 SYDVKM. This CDR3 is 13 amino acids long. The CDR3 region has the DNA TGTGCCAGCAGCGAGTCTGGGGCCAACGTCCTGACTTTC. Its protein product is CASSESGANVLTF.

The chain has TRBV2 and TRBJ2-1; TRBD2 agrees at 10 bases. From germline, CDR1 is SNHLY and CDR2 FYNNEI. V trimming: 9 bases; J trimming: 0 bases; junction bases outside the gene matches: 11. The CDR3 loop spans 17 amino acids. CDR3 bases: TGTGCCAGTACCTTTTCCCTAGCGGGAGCCTCCTACAATGAGCAGTTCTTC. As protein: CASTFSLAGASYNEQFF.

The chain uses TRBV7-3 and TRBJ2-7, with 9 bases aligning to TRBD1. V trimming: 5 bases; J trimming: 6 bases; junction bases outside the gene matches: 8. Germline CDR1 reads SGHTA; CDR2 reads FQGTGA. The CDR3 length is 14 residues. CDR3 in DNA: TGTGCCAGCAGCCTCTCCGGGACAGGGTCCGAGCAGTACTTC. This translates into CASSLSGTGSEQYF.

The rearrangement links TRBV15 to TRBJ2-1; the D is unclear. The germline V gene encodes CDR1 LNHNV and CDR2 YYDKDF (reference sequence). This CDR3 is 15 amino acids long. The germline V and J ends were trimmed by 8 bases and 4 bases, with 18 bases remaining between them. DNA for the CDR3: TGTGCCACCCTGTTGCCTGCAACTGGTTACAATGAGCAGTTCTTC. Protein sequence: CATLLPATGYNEQFF.

The sample holds a few counts of this clone. This chain uses TRBV6-1 with TRBJ1-5; the D is unclear. V was shortened by 6 bases and J by 4 bases, with 13 bases between the two germline ends. The CDR3 has 14 amino acids. Germline V gene lookup returns CDR1 MNHNS and CDR2 SASEGT. CDR3 protein: CASREYLGNQPQHF. CDR3 nucleotides: TGTGCCAGCAGGGAGTACCTTGGGAATCAGCCCCAGCATTTT.

The chain combines TRBV11-1 with TRBJ2-1; D perhaps matches TRBD2 (5 bases). CDR3 length: 15 amino acids. Germline values: CDR1 SGHAT, CDR2 FQDESV (reference sequence). The V and J ends lost 1 base and 3 bases respectively, with 10 bases between them. Here the CDR3 DNA reads TGTGCCAGCAGCTTAGGGTCGGCGGGCTACAATGAGCAGTTCTTC. This codes for CASSLGSAGYNEQFF.

The chain carries TRBV29-1 and TRBJ2-1, with 9 bases lining up with TRBD2. J lost 4 bases, V lost 5 bases, and 6 bases had no gene match. Germline V gene data show CDR1 as SQVTM and CDR2 as ANQGSEA. This CDR3 has 14 amino acids. The CDR3 spells CSVTGTSLYNEQFF. DNA for the CDR3: TGCAGCGTTACCGGGACTAGCTTGTACAATGAGCAGTTCTTC.

This sequence joins TRBV2 and TRBJ2-1; weak D call: TRBD2 (6 bases). The V and J ends lost 3 bases and 0 bases respectively, with 21 bases between them. The germline CDR1 and CDR2 sequences are SNHLY and FYNNEI. The CDR3 contains 19 residues. CDR3 in amino acids: CASSEPSRTTRDSYNEQFF. CDR3 sequence (DNA): TGTGCCAGCAGTGAGCCCAGTCGGACTACGCGTGACTCCTACAATGAGCAGTTCTTC.

The chain has TRBV11-2 and TRBJ2-1; tentatively, D is TRBD1 (6 bases). Germline lookup yields CDR1 SGHAT and CDR2 FQNNGV. Trimming removed 2 bases at V and 2 bases at J, with 10 bases between. The CDR3 has 15 residues. CDR3 coding DNA: TGTGCCAGCAGCTTACAGGGGCCCCCCTACAATGAGCAGTTCTTC. Translated: CASSLQGPPYNEQFF.